The 18 T cell receptor beta chains reported below all come from one sample, sequenced in a study of blood T cell repertoires in COVID-19. Repertoires were generated with immunoSEQ multiplex PCR, while TCRdb's copy carries only in-frame clones and drops some. Among about 230,000 clones listed, approximately 90% were seen once. The specimen sequenced was PBMCs or T cells enriched from blood (not recorded which). The receptors come from a woman in her thirties or forties with acute COVID-19.

This clone was observed a few times. V is TRBV11-2 and J is TRBJ1-2, with D possibly TRBD1 on 5 matching bases. The CDR3 runs to 16 residues. Between the trimmed V and J ends, which lost 0 bases and 1 base, there was a span of 12 bases. CDR1 is SGHAT, CDR2 FQNNGV, per germline. CDR3 sequence (DNA): TGTGCCAGCAGCTTAGATTACCGACAGCTTAACTATGGCTACACCTTC. This encodes CASSLDYRQLNYGYTF.

V gene TRBV5-1 combines with J gene TRBJ1-4; 8 bases align to TRBD1. With 3 bases clipped from V and 3 bases from J, the junction kept 4 bases outside the gene matches. This CDR3 region has 15 residues. From germline, CDR1 is SGHRS and CDR2 YFSETQ. CDR3 in DNA: TGCGCCAGCAGCTGGGAGGGACAGGCTAATGAAAAACTGTTTTTT. Residues: CASSWEGQANEKLFF.

The J gene is TRBJ2-1, the V gene TRBV27, with a weak D call TRBD1 (5 bases). This CDR3 is built from 13 residues. CDR1 and CDR2 (germline): MNHEY, SMNVEV (reference sequence). Deletions cut 6 bases from V and 5 bases from J, with 11 bases between. DNA of the CDR3: TGTGCCAGCAGACTTAAGGGGCACAATGAGCAGTTCTTC. Amino acid sequence: CASRLKGHNEQFF.

The chain is built from TRBV19 and TRBJ2-2, with 12 bases aligning to TRBD1. After removal of 3 bases from V and 4 bases from J, the junction contained 6 bases not matched to a gene. Per the germline V gene, CDR1 is LNHDA and CDR2 is SQIVND (reference sequence). This CDR3 comprises 17 residues. CDR3 protein: CASSIGTGGAGTGELFF. In DNA form, the CDR3 reads TGTGCCAGTAGTATCGGGACAGGGGGCGCGGGCACCGGGGAGCTGTTTTTT.

The rearrangement uses TRBV5-4 and TRBJ1-4, with TRBD1 matching over 7 bases. The V and J ends lost 4 bases and 4 bases, in that order; junction bases with no gene match: 7. This CDR3 spans 15 amino acids. CDR1 is SGHNT and CDR2 is YYREEE in the germline V gene (reference sequence). Here the CDR3 reads CASSREGALNEKLFF. The CDR3 nucleotides are TGTGCCAGCAGCCGCGAGGGGGCTCTTAATGAAAAACTGTTTTTT. Combining the CDR3 with reference TRBV5-4 and TRBJ1-4 gives the whole variable domain ETGVTQSPTHLIKTRGQQVTLRCSSQSGHNTVSWYQQALGQGPQFIFQYYREEENGRGNFPPRFSGLQFPNYSSELNVNALELDDSALYLCASSREGALNEKLFFGSGTQLSVL.

Only a few counts were recorded for this clone. The junction departs from germline at one end; a sequencing error may be responsible. The rearrangement joins TRBV5-6 to TRBJ2-7; 9 nucleotides match TRBD1. The CDR3 extends over 12 amino acids. Germline loops: CDR1 SGHDT, CDR2 YYEEEE. CDR3 DNA sequence: TGTGCCAGCAGCCAACACCGGGACAGGGACCTCTTC. This translates into CASSQHRDRDLF.

The V gene is TRBV24-1, the J gene TRBJ2-6, with no clear D. Looked up from germline, CDR1 is KGHDR and CDR2 is SFDVKD. The CDR3 runs to 14 residues. The V end lost 8 bases, the J end lost 0 bases, and 7 bases lay between the germline ends. CDR3 bases: TGTGCCACCATAACAGTCTCTGGGGCCAACGTCCTGACTTTC. Its translation: CATITVSGANVLTF.

The chain links TRBV6-4 to TRBJ1-5; the match to TRBD1 covers 8 bases. CDR1 MRHNA and CDR2 SNTAGT come from the germline V gene. There are 15 residues in the CDR3. Trimming at V came to 7 bases and at J to 4 bases, leaving 9 bases not matched to a gene. CDR3 coding DNA: TGTGCCAGCACTGGGAGACAGGGGAGGAATCAGCCCCAGCATTTT. It specifies CASTGRQGRNQPQHF.

This sequence joins TRBV3-1 (or the pseudogene TRBV3-2) and TRBJ2-4; D unclear. This CDR3 comprises 15 residues. CDR1 and CDR2 (germline): LGHDT, YNNKEL (reference sequence). Trimming cost V 7 bases and J 1 base, with 14 bases left between them. The CDR3 DNA reads TGTGCCAGCACCCTAAAGGCACAGGCCAAAAACATTCAGTACTTC. Amino acid sequence: CASTLKAQAKNIQYF.

The V gene is TRBV4-2, the J gene TRBJ2-5; 9 nucleotides line up with TRBD2. V lost 0 bases, J lost 1 base, and 3 bases stayed unmatched. Germline V gene sequence: CDR1 LGHNA, CDR2 YNFKEQ. The CDR3 is 16 amino acids. CDR3 protein: CASSQDPSGTQETQYF. The CDR3 bases are TGTGCCAGCAGCCAAGACCCTAGCGGGACCCAAGAGACCCAGTACTTC.

The rearrangement links TRBV18 to TRBJ2-1, with 12 bases matching TRBD2. V shed 3 bases and J 4 bases; nucleotides not matched to a gene: 4. The germline V gene encodes CDR1 KGHSH and CDR2 LQKENI. The CDR3 is 16 residues long. The CDR3 DNA reads TGTGCCAGCTCACCGCCGACTAGCGGGAGTTACAATGAGCAGTTCTTC. Amino acid sequence: CASSPPTSGSYNEQFF.

This clone appeared a few times. This chain connects TRBV6-5 to TRBJ1-2, with TRBD1 identical over 7 bases. V shed 4 bases, J shed 2 bases, and the junction held 7 bases outside the gene matches. The CDR3 contains 15 residues. Germline CDR1 reads MNHEY; CDR2 reads SVGAGI. The DNA for the CDR3 is TGTGCCAGCAGTTTAACAGGGGAAGGAAACTATGGCTACACCTTC. As protein: CASSLTGEGNYGYTF.

The chain carries TRBV29-1 and TRBJ2-7; tentatively, D is TRBD1 (6 bases). The CDR3 runs to 14 residues. V was trimmed by 0 bases and J by 6 bases, leaving 15 bases between them. Per the germline V gene, CDR1 is SQVTM and CDR2 is ANQGSEA. The CDR3 sequence is CSVEELTGRGEQYF. CDR3 DNA: TGCAGCGTTGAAGAGTTAACAGGGCGCGGCGAGCAGTACTTC.

The chain's CDR3 is CASSEAAGGLHNEQFF. CDR3 DNA: TGTGCCAGCAGTGAAGCAGCGGGGGGGCTGCACAATGAGCAGTTCTTC. The chain joins TRBV6-1 to TRBJ2-1; TRBD2 aligns across 10 bases. Germline lookup yields CDR1 MNHNS and CDR2 SASEGT. The J segment lost 5 bases and the V segment lost 0 bases, leaving 4 bases of the junction unmatched. The CDR3 totals 16 residues.

The chain has TRBV5-4 and TRBJ2-4; 10 bases are a match to TRBD1. The J segment lost 1 base and the V segment lost 2 bases, leaving 3 bases of the junction unmatched. CDR1 is SGHNT and CDR2 is YYREEE in the germline V gene (reference sequence). CDR3 size: 16 residues. The CDR3 reads CASSFGQGEAKNIQYF. In DNA, the CDR3 is TGTGCCAGCAGCTTCGGACAGGGGGAGGCCAAAAACATTCAGTACTTC.

V usage is TRBV5-1 and J usage is TRBJ2-5, with D possibly being TRBD2 (6 bases). The germline CDR1 and CDR2 sequences are SGHRS and YFSETQ. The CDR3 runs to 14 residues. V shed 3 bases and J shed 3 bases, with 12 bases lying between them. The DNA for the CDR3 is TGCGCCAGCAGCTGGGTTTGGGGGGAAGAGACCCAGTACTTC. Its translation is CASSWVWGEETQYF.

The genes are TRBV2 and TRBJ1-3; 7 positions match TRBD1. The V and J ends lost 4 bases and 0 bases, in that order; junction bases with no gene match: 9. This CDR3 region has 17 residues. The germline CDR1 and CDR2 sequences are SNHLY and FYNNEI. The CDR3 protein is CASSGRWTGRSGNTIYF. The CDR3 DNA sequence: TGTGCCAGCAGTGGACGATGGACAGGCCGCTCTGGAAACACCATATATTTT.

V usage is TRBV7-9 and J usage is TRBJ1-5; unclear D gene. The CDR3 has 13 amino acids. With 5 bases removed from V and 6 bases from J, the gap between germline ends came to 11 bases. Germline values: CDR1 SEHNR, CDR2 FQNEAQ (reference sequence). CDR3 in amino acids: CASSPEGSQPQHF. In DNA form, the CDR3 reads TGTGCCAGCAGCCCCGAGGGCTCTCAGCCCCAGCATTTT. The full variable domain, rest sourced from reference TRBV7-9 and TRBJ1-5, is DTGVSQNPRHKITKRGQNVTFRCDPISEHNRLYWYRQTLGQGPEFLTYFQNEAQLEKSRLLSDRFSAERPKGSFSTLEIQRTEQGDSAMYLCASSPEGSQPQHFGDGTRLSIL.